One and the same sample provided the 13 T cell receptor beta chains below, sequenced in a study of neoadjuvant anti-PD-1 for oral cavity cancer. Time point specified: after neoadjuvant nivolumab, at surgical resection. Clones were sequenced by immunoSEQ multiplex PCR, and TCRdb holds only the in-frame ones, with some missing. The sample lists more than 9,500 clones, over 70% seen once, with approximately 2.3% in the top ten. Sequencing was performed on PBMCs, taken after nivolumab (anti-PD-1) treatment. The receptors originated from a person between 40 and 85 years old with oral cavity squamous cell carcinoma.

This clone has more than one count but fewer than ten. The V gene is TRBV5-4, the J gene TRBJ2-7; D is uncertain. The CDR3 loop spans 15 amino acids. Germline V gene lookup returns CDR1 SGHNT and CDR2 YYREEE (reference sequence). Trimming removed 0 bases from V and 0 bases from J, with 10 bases in between. In nucleotides, the CDR3 is TGTGCCAGCAGCTTGGAGGTGAGCAACTCCTACGAGCAGTACTTC. Amino acids: CASSLEVSNSYEQYF. Supplemented by reference TRBV5-4 and TRBJ2-7, the full variable domain reads ETGVTQSPTHLIKTRGQQVTLRCSSQSGHNTVSWYQQALGQGPQFIFQYYREEENGRGNFPPRFSGLQFPNYSSELNVNALELDDSALYLCASSLEVSNSYEQYFGPGTRLTVT.

The V gene is TRBV28, the J gene TRBJ1-6; possible D gene TRBD1, 6 bases. CDR3 length: 18 amino acids. Looked up from germline, CDR1 is MDHEN and CDR2 is SYDVKM. Trimming took off 3 bases at V and 5 bases at J, with 20 bases between the two ends. The CDR3 region has the DNA TGTGCCAGCAGTTTCCCCCGAGGGGGGTGGGGGGATAATTCACCCCTCCACTTT. Amino acids: CASSFPRGGWGDNSPLHF.

The rearrangement joins TRBV27 to TRBJ2-7; TRBD2 agrees at 10 bases. The V gene end was trimmed by 6 bases and the J gene end by 12 bases; junction bases not matched to a gene: 8. The germline V gene encodes CDR1 MNHEY and CDR2 SMNVEV (reference sequence). The CDR3 has 12 residues. CDR3 in DNA: TGTGCCAGCAGCGGCCCGACTAGCGGGCCGTACTTC. Translating it yields CASSGPTSGPYF.

The rearrangement uses TRBV27 and TRBJ2-5; D may be TRBD1 or TRBD2 (5 bases each). The germline CDR1 and CDR2 sequences are MNHEY and SMNVEV (reference sequence). V gave up 3 bases and J gave up 6 bases, with 8 bases separating them. CDR3 length equals 12 residues. CDR3 residues: CASSFGGQTQYF. Written as DNA, the CDR3 is TGTGCCAGCAGTTTTGGGGGACAGACCCAGTACTTC.

In its sample, this clone was seen a few times. The rearrangement uses TRBV9 and TRBJ1-2; weak D call: TRBD1 (6 bases). The CDR3 totals 16 residues. V lost 0 bases, J lost 9 bases, and 21 bases lay in between. Per the germline V gene, CDR1 is SGDLS and CDR2 is YYNGEE. CDR3 sequence (DNA): TGTGCCAGCAGCGTAGAGGGACACGCGACACTGGCTCGCTACACCTTC. Amino acids: CASSVEGHATLARYTF.

V gene TRBV4-1 combines with J gene TRBJ1-1, with 9 nucleotides matching TRBD1. This CDR3 is built from 15 residues. Trimming removed 3 bases from V and 1 base from J; junction bases left unmatched: 3. Germline V gene lookup returns CDR1 MGHRA and CDR2 YSYEKL. CDR3 amino acids: CASSHPQGANTEAFF. The CDR3 DNA follows: TGCGCCAGCAGCCACCCACAGGGGGCGAACACTGAAGCTTTCTTT.

This clone was found a few times. This chain joins TRBV21-1 and TRBJ2-5; TRBD2, the D gene given by the table, was not confirmed from the DNA. TRBV21-1 counts as a pseudogene. This CDR3 comprises 12 residues. The DNA of the CDR3 is TGTGCCAGCAGCGCACTAGCGGGAGGGGGCAACTTC. It specifies CASSALAGGGNF.

V is TRBV25-1 and J is TRBJ2-1, with 9 bases matching TRBD2. The CDR3 has 16 residues. V was pared by 4 bases and J by 0 bases, with 4 bases of the junction left unmatched. Per the germline V gene, CDR1 is MGHDK and CDR2 is SYGVNS. The DNA of the CDR3 is TGTGCCAGCAGTGTACTAGCGGGCGACTCCTACAATGAGCAGTTCTTC. Its protein product is CASSVLAGDSYNEQFF.

This clone occurred a few times. The chain is built from TRBV27 and TRBJ1-4; D is unclear. Germline lookup yields CDR1 MNHEY and CDR2 SMNVEV (reference sequence). With 6 bases removed from V and 8 bases from J, the gap between germline ends came to 16 bases. The CDR3 totals 14 residues. CDR3 bases: TGTGCCAGCAGGAGAGACGTAGGCGACGAAAAACTGTTTTTT. Translating it yields CASRRDVGDEKLFF.

Here the CDR3 DNA reads TGTGCCAGCAGGCGGACACCCAATCAGCCCCAGCATTTT. Protein product: CASRRTPNQPQHF. The gene calls are TRBV6-5 and TRBJ1-5, with D tentatively TRBD1 (5 bases). The germline CDR1 and CDR2 sequences are MNHEY and SVGAGI. V gave up 6 bases and J gave up 3 bases, with 9 bases separating them. The CDR3 length is 13 residues.

The chain recombines TRBV27 with TRBJ1-2, with D tentatively TRBD1 (5 bases). V was cut by 5 bases and J by 6 bases, with 16 bases left in between. The CDR3 consists of 14 residues. The germline gives CDR1 MNHEY, CDR2 SMNVEV (reference sequence). CDR3 protein: CASSNPGTQNGYTF. The CDR3 DNA follows: TGTGCCAGCAGTAATCCCGGGACTCAAAATGGCTACACCTTC.

In regard to this clone: One end of the junction varies from germline; a read error may be responsible. This CDR3 is CASSRGGRAEVFF. As DNA, the CDR3 is TGTGCCAGCAGTCGGGGGGGCCGGGCTGAAGTTTTCTTT. The chain has TRBV25-1 and TRBJ1-1; D might be TRBD1 (6 bases). Germline CDR1 and CDR2: MGHDK and SYGVNS. The CDR3 covers 13 residues.

This clone turned up a few times. The genes are TRBV23-1 and TRBJ2-7; 9 bases agree with TRBD1. TRBV23-1 is classed as an ORF, of uncertain function. This CDR3 is built from 16 residues. V gave up 3 bases and J gave up 1 base; unmatched junction bases: 7. The CDR3 DNA follows: TGCGCCAGCAGTCAGCGGGGACAGGGCCAGTCCTACGAGCAGTACTTC. Its translation: CASSQRGQGQSYEQYF.